This T cell receptor beta chain was observed in a study of OX40 agonist ivuxolimab in advanced cancers. V lost 4 bases, J lost 4 bases, and 16 bases lay in between. Germline assignment: CDR1 MNHEY and CDR2 SVGAGI. The CDR3 is 15 amino acids. Generated by immunoSEQ multiplex PCR, the TCRdb table keeps only in-frame clones and is missing some. Here the sample spans approximately 66,000 clones, 88% being singletons. The chain carries TRBV6-5 and TRBJ1-1, with a weak D call TRBD1 (6 bases). This receptor was taken from an adult with an advanced solid tumor such as melanoma, head and neck, liver or kidney cancer. Here the sequenced sample was CD4+ or CD8+ T cells sorted from blood, taken in a trial of the OX40 agonist ivuxolimab. The CDR3 DNA reads TGTGCCAGCAGTTCTCAGCAGGGGCACGGCACTGAAGCTTTCTTT. Encoded protein: CASSSQQGHGTEAFF.